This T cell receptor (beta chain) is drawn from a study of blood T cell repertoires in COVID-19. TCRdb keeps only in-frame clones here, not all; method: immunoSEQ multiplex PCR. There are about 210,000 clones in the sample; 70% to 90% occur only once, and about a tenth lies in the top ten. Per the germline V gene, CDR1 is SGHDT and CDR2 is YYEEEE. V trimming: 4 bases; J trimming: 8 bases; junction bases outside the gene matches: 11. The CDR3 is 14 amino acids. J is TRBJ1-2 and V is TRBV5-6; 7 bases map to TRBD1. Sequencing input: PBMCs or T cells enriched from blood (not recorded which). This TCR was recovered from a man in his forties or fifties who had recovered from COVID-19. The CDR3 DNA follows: TGTGCCAGCAGCCGCTCCGGGACAGTAAAGGGCTACACCTTC. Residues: CASSRSGTVKGYTF. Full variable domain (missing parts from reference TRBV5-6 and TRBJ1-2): DAGVTQSPTHLIKTRGQQVTLRCSPKSGHDTVSWYQQALGQGPQFIFQYYEEEERQRGNFPDRFSGHQFPNYSSELNVNALLLGDSALYLCASSRSGTVKGYTFGSGTRLTVV.